This T cell receptor beta chain was identified during a study of control samples from healthy donors and cancer patients. Clones were read by immunoSEQ multiplex PCR, and TCRdb kept only the in-frame ones, dropping some. This sample has approximately 88,000 clones, with approximately 90% found just once. The CDR3 loop spans 12 amino acids. Trimming stripped 0 bases from V and 8 bases from J, with 8 bases between. The germline CDR1 and CDR2 sequences are SGHRS and YFSETQ. As for this clone: The sample holds other DNA sequences that translate to the same CDR3.

Source material: blood. The TCR sequence derives from a woman aged 25 to 39 in good health. The chain links TRBV5-1 to TRBJ1-2; TRBD1 is a possible D gene (5 bases). DNA of the CDR3: TGCGCCAGCAGCTTGGGGGGGGAGGGCTACACCTTC. This codes for CASSLGGEGYTF.